This T cell receptor beta chain was recorded in a study of a mutant IDH1 vaccine in newly diagnosed glioma. Turning to the study itself: Previous care, which was radiotherapy, temozolomide, or both, most often involved both.

The CDR3 has 14 residues. Unmatched junction bases numbered 3, after V lost 2 bases and J lost 6 bases. The germline V gene encodes CDR1 MNHEY and CDR2 SVGAGI. Profiled with immunoSEQ multiplex PCR; TCRdb holds only in-frame clones, not every one. Among more than 30,000 clones listed, more than 70% were seen once. With regard to this clone: Antigen specificity is unknown.

Time point described: week 47, end of study. A single vaccine dose contained 300 ug of mutant IDH1 20-mer peptide, and topical imiquimod was used with it. The TCR comes from a man aged 40-50 years with glioma. The sequencing here drew on PBMCs, taken from a glioma patient whose treatment included an IDH1 peptide vaccine. This chain connects TRBV6-5 to TRBJ1-2, with 10 nucleotides matching TRBD1. The CDR3 loop is CASSYDGTGDGYTF. Here the CDR3 DNA reads TGTGCCAGCAGTTACGATGGGACAGGGGATGGCTACACCTTC.